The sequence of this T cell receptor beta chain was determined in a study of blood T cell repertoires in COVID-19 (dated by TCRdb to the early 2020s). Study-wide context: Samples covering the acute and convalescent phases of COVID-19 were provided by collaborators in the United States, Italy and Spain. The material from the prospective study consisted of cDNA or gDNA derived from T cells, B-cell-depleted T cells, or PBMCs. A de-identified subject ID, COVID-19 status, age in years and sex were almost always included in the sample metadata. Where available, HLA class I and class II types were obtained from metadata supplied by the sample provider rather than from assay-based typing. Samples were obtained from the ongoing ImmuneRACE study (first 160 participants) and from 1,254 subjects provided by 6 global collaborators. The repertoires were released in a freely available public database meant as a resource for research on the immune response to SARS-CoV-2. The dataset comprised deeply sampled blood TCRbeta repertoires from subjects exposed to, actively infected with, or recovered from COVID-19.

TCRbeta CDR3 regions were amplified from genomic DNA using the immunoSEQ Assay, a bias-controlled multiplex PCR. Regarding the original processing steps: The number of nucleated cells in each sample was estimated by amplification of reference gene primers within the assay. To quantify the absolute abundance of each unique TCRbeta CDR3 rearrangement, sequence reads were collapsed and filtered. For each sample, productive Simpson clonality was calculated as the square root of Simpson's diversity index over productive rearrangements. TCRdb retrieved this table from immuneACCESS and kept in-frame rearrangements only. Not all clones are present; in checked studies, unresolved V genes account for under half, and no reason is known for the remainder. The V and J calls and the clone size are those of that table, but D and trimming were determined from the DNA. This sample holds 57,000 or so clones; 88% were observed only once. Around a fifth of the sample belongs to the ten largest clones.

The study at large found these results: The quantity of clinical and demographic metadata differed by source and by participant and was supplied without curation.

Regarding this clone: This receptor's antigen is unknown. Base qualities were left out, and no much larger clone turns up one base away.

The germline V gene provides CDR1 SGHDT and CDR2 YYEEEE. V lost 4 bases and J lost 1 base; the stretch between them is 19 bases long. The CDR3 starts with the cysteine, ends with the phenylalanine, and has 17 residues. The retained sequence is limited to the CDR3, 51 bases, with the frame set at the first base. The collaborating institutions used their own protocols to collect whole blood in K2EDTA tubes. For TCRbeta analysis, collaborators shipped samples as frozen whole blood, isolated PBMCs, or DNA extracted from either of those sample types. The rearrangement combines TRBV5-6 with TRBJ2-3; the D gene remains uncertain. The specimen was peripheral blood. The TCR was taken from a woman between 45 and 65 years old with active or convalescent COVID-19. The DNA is TGTGCCAGCAGCATACCCGGTTTAACGGGTCGCACAGATACGCAGTATTTT. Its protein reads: CASSIPGLTGRTDTQYF.